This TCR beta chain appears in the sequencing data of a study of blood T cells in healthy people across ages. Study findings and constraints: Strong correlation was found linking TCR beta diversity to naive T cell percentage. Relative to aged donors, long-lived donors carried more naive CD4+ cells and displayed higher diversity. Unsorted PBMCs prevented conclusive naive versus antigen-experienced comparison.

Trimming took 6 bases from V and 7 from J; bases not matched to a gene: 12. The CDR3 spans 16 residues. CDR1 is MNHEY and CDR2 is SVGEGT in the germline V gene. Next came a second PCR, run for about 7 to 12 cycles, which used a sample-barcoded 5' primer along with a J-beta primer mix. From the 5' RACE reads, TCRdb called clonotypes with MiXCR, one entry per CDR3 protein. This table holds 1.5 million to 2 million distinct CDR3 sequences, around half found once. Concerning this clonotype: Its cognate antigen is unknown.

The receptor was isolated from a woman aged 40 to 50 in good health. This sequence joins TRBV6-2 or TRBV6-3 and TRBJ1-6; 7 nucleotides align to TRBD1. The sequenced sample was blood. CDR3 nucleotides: TGTGCCAGCAGACGTGACAGGGATTCTTTCAATTCACCCCTCCACTTT. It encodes CASRRDRDSFNSPLHF.